Each of the 23 T cell receptor beta chains below was sequenced from the same sample in a study of T cells in Graves' hyperthyroidism and ophthalmopathy. Amplification yielded TCR beta CDR3 regions, with RNA transcripts as the source. First-round RT-PCR with HTBI primers amplified the TCR CDR3 region. TCRdb analysed the multiplex PCR reads with MiXCR anew, one entry per CDR3 protein. The sample has 250,000 to 300,000 distinct CDR3 sequences, about 15% seen once. The sample taken for sequencing was blood. The origin of the receptors is a woman aged 60-70 years with Graves' ophthalmopathy.

The chain combines TRBV4-3 with TRBJ1-5; tentative D call: TRBD1 (5 bases). The germline V gene has CDR1 LGHNA and CDR2 YSLEER. This CDR3 is built from 17 residues. Trimming removed 4 bases at V and 2 bases at J, with 18 bases between. The chain's CDR3 is CASSRGRSGGGNQPQHF. In DNA, the CDR3 is TGCGCCAGCAGCCGAGGACGGAGCGGGGGGGGCAATCAGCCCCAGCATTTT.

This clonotype was seen repeatedly, ten times or more. The genes are TRBV20-1 and TRBJ2-7; 15 nucleotides line up with TRBD2. The V segment lost 5 bases and the J segment 3 bases; nucleotides outside the gene matches: 8. Germline values: CDR1 DFQATT, CDR2 SNEGSKA (reference sequence). CDR3 length: 16 residues. The DNA of the CDR3 is TGCAGTGCTGAGGGACTAGCGGGAGGACGACTCTACGAGCAGTACTTC. Protein: CSAEGLAGGRLYEQYF.

There are many counts of this clonotype. The chain is built from TRBV3-1 and TRBJ1-1, with a possible D match to TRBD1 (5 bases). From germline, CDR1 is LGHDT and CDR2 YNNKEL (reference sequence). The CDR3 runs 14 residues. V was shortened by 1 base and J by 6 bases, with 12 bases between the two germline ends. CDR3 bases: TGTGCCAGCAGCCAAGGGACAACGGGGGCTGAAGCTTTCTTT. Translating gives CASSQGTTGAEAFF.

This clonotype was observed a few times. V and J are TRBV7-2 and TRBJ2-2; D uncertain. Germline V gene data show CDR1 as SGHTA and CDR2 as FQGNSA. The V end was cut by 5 bases, the J end by 0 bases, with 13 bases between. CDR3 length equals 16 residues. CDR3 amino acids: CASSQHGRANTGELFF. The CDR3 DNA is TGTGCCAGCAGCCAACATGGACGGGCGAACACCGGGGAGCTGTTTTTT.

The gene calls are TRBV7-9 and TRBJ2-4; tentative D call: TRBD2 (5 bases). In germline, CDR1 is SEHNR, CDR2 FQNEAQ (reference sequence). V gave up 5 bases and J gave up 1 base, with 9 bases separating them. The CDR3 contains 14 residues. The CDR3 protein is CASSKAEAKNIQYF. CDR3 nucleotide sequence: TGTGCCAGCAGCAAAGCGGAGGCCAAAAACATTCAGTACTTC.

This clonotype appeared many times. The rearrangement joins TRBV6-1 to TRBJ2-5; 7 bases agree with TRBD2. Germline CDR1 and CDR2: MNHNS and SASEGT. CDR3 length: 18 residues. V trimming: 5 bases; J trimming: 5 bases; junction bases outside the gene matches: 20. As DNA, the CDR3 is TGTGCCAGCAGTTCTCAAGGCGGGAGCGCCGGCTGGGGGGAGACCCAGTACTTC. Its protein is CASSSQGGSAGWGETQYF.

The DNA of the CDR3 is TGCGCCAGCAGCCCCGGGACTCCGGGCAATGAGCAGTTCTTC. Its protein product is CASSPGTPGNEQFF. This chain uses TRBV5-1 with TRBJ2-1, with D perhaps TRBD2 (6 bases). The CDR3 runs 14 residues. Trimming pared 4 bases from V and 6 bases from J, leaving 14 bases between. Per germline, CDR1 SGHRS and CDR2 YFSETQ.

This clonotype was seen many times. V gene TRBV20-1 combines with J gene TRBJ2-7; 8 positions match TRBD2. CDR3 length: 13 residues. Germline CDR1 is DFQATT and CDR2 is SNEGSKA (reference sequence). V was pared by 5 bases and J by 5 bases, with 8 bases of the junction left unmatched. CDR3 sequence: CSAVGLAIHEQYF. The CDR3 bases are TGCAGTGCTGTCGGACTAGCAATCCACGAGCAGTACTTC.

This chain joins TRBV24-1 and TRBJ2-2; 8 nucleotides match TRBD2. Trimming removed 3 bases from V and 6 bases from J; junction bases left unmatched: 11. Germline CDR1 and CDR2: KGHDR and SFDVKD. The CDR3 length is 17 residues. The chain's CDR3 is CATSDSGGLGEAGELFF. The CDR3 nucleotides are TGTGCCACCAGTGATAGCGGGGGATTGGGGGAAGCCGGGGAGCTGTTTTTT.

The chain recombines TRBV20-1 with TRBJ2-1; TRBD2 aligns across 10 bases. Germline values: CDR1 DFQATT, CDR2 SNEGSKA (reference sequence). The CDR3 is made up of 17 amino acids. V shed 2 bases, J shed 4 bases, and the junction held 11 bases outside the gene matches. The CDR3 region is CSARTRRGLASYNEQFF. The DNA of the CDR3 is TGCAGTGCTAGAACCCGGAGGGGACTAGCGTCTTACAATGAGCAGTTCTTC.

This clonotype was counted at least ten times. The genes are TRBV4-1 and TRBJ2-7; D call uncertain. The CDR3 consists of 18 residues. Germline CDR1 and CDR2: MGHRA and YSYEKL. With 0 bases removed from V and 3 bases from J, the gap between germline ends came to 21 bases. The CDR3 sequence: CASSQDLGPSNFFYEQYF. As DNA, the CDR3 is TGCGCCAGCAGCCAAGATCTTGGACCCAGCAATTTCTTCTACGAGCAGTACTTC.

This clonotype has ten or more counts. This chain joins TRBV28 and TRBJ2-7, with D hard to call. CDR1 is MDHEN and CDR2 is SYDVKM in the germline V gene. Trimming pared 3 bases from V and 3 bases from J, leaving 6 bases between. This CDR3 has 12 amino acids. The CDR3 region has the DNA TGTGCCAGCAGTTTCCACAGCTACGAGCAGTACTTC. This sequence encodes CASSFHSYEQYF.

The table lists this clonotype with many counts. V usage is TRBV18 and J usage is TRBJ1-5, with TRBD1 identical over 8 bases. The CDR3 has 16 residues. CDR1 and CDR2 (germline): KGHSH, LQKENI. Germline trimming cut 3 bases from V and 6 bases from J; bases unmatched to any gene: 10. As DNA, the CDR3 is TGTGCCAGCTCACCGAATGGACAGGGCTCTGGTCAGCCCCAGCATTTT. Translated: CASSPNGQGSGQPQHF.

This clonotype was seen repeatedly, ten times or more. J is TRBJ2-5 and V is TRBV6-1, with D unresolved. This CDR3 comprises 14 residues. Germline assignment: CDR1 MNHNS and CDR2 SASEGT. V lost 2 bases, J lost 4 bases, and 11 bases lay in between. This CDR3 is CASSEFGHPETQYF. The CDR3 region has the DNA TGTGCCAGCAGTGAATTTGGGCACCCAGAGACCCAGTACTTC.

This clonotype occurred a few times. This rearrangement joins TRBV19 to TRBJ2-2; a weak D match, TRBD1 (6 bases). The CDR3 has 16 amino acids. Trimming cost V 7 bases and J 4 bases, with 19 bases left between them. CDR1 is LNHDA, CDR2 SQIVND, per germline (reference sequence). This CDR3 is CASTRWDTRGTGELFF. As DNA, the CDR3 is TGTGCCAGTACCAGATGGGACACCAGGGGCACCGGGGAGCTGTTTTTT.

V is TRBV27 and J is TRBJ2-2, with unresolved D. Germline V gene lookup returns CDR1 MNHEY and CDR2 SMNVEV (reference sequence). This CDR3 has 14 amino acids. V lost 5 bases, J lost 4 bases, and 11 bases lay in between. CDR3 in DNA: TGTGCCAGCAGTCGGACGTGGAGCACCGGGGAGCTGTTTTTT. It is translated as CASSRTWSTGELFF.

This clonotype was seen repeatedly, ten times or more. J is TRBJ1-5 and V is TRBV6-1; 9 bases line up with TRBD1. Germline loops: CDR1 MNHNS, CDR2 SASEGT. This CDR3 has 15 residues. Losses at the gene ends were 5 bases for V and 4 bases for J; bases not matched to a gene: 6. The CDR3 here is CASSSRTGENQPQHF. CDR3 coding DNA: TGTGCCAGCAGTTCGCGGACAGGGGAAAATCAGCCCCAGCATTTT.

This clonotype was counted ten times or more. The chain uses TRBV6-2 or TRBV6-3 and TRBJ2-5; D remains ambiguous. CDR1 and CDR2 from the germline V gene are MNHEY and SVGEGT. Trimming shortened V by 4 bases and J by 5 bases, and 23 bases separated the two germline ends. The CDR3 is 17 amino acids. CDR3 protein: CASSSGRTTLHGETQYF. CDR3 coding DNA: TGTGCCAGCAGTTCCGGGCGAACAACGTTGCATGGTGAGACCCAGTACTTC.

Turning to this clonotype: A read error is possible here, since a much larger clone lies one base away. The chain is built from TRBV6-2 or TRBV6-3 and TRBJ1-4, with D tentatively TRBD1 (6 bases). Looked up from germline, CDR1 is MNHEY and CDR2 is SVGEGT. This CDR3 comprises 14 residues. This CDR3 reads CASGTGTTNEKPFF. In DNA, the CDR3 is TGTGCCAGCGGTACCGGGACAACTAATGAAAAACCGTTTTTT.

Written as DNA, the CDR3 is TGTGCCAGCAACTTTTCTCGCCTGAGCTCTGGGGCCAACGTCCTGACTTTC. As protein: CASNFSRLSSGANVLTF. The chain recombines TRBV7-2 with TRBJ2-6; D gene ambiguous. Trimming removed 7 bases at V and 0 bases at J, with 16 bases between. Germline CDR1 is SGHTA and CDR2 is FQGNSA. The CDR3 runs to 17 residues.

The chain uses TRBV5-6 and TRBJ2-2; 8 positions match TRBD2. This CDR3 spans 14 amino acids. The V segment lost 2 bases and the J segment 7 bases; nucleotides outside the gene matches: 4. CDR1 and CDR2 (germline): SGHDT, YYEEEE. Here the CDR3 reads CASSLEAGVGELFF. The CDR3 nucleotides are TGTGCCAGCAGCTTAGAAGCGGGAGTCGGGGAGCTGTTTTTT.

In this sample, this clonotype turned up many times. The chain employs TRBV11-2 and TRBJ1-1; the D is unclear. The length of the CDR3 is 13 residues. The ends were cut back, 1 base at V and 4 bases at J, with 7 bases in the middle. CDR1 SGHAT and CDR2 FQNNGV come from the germline V gene. The CDR3 sequence: CASSLVPGTEAFF. CDR3 bases: TGTGCCAGCAGCTTAGTCCCGGGCACTGAAGCTTTCTTT.

In its sample, this clonotype was seen many times. The chain employs TRBV28 and TRBJ1-3, with unresolved D. V was clipped by 6 bases and J by 4 bases, with 16 bases between them. Germline CDR1 reads MDHEN; CDR2 reads SYDVKM. There are 15 residues in the CDR3. The CDR3 DNA follows: TGTGCCAGCAGCACTCCGGGAGACGGAGGAAACACCATATATTTT. As protein: CASSTPGDGGNTIYF.